The 9 T cell receptor beta chains below all came from one sample that was sequenced in a study of identical twins. TCRdb re-called the 5' RACE reads with MiXCR, one entry per CDR3 protein. The sample holds approximately 190,000 distinct CDR3 sequences, more than 15% seen once. These data were likewise used in another study, on T cells expressing NK-cell markers.

Sequencing was performed on CD8+ T cells sorted from blood. The receptor set was obtained from a woman between 18 and 29 years old in good health.

This chain connects TRBV4-3 to TRBJ2-1, with TRBD2 identical over 14 bases. The CDR3 runs 17 residues. Germline lookup yields CDR1 LGHNA and CDR2 YSLEER. Trimming cost V 4 bases and J 3 bases; bases outside gene matches: 5. This chain's CDR3 is CASSPGTSGSFYNEQFF. The CDR3 DNA is TGCGCCAGCAGCCCAGGGACTAGCGGGAGTTTCTACAATGAGCAGTTCTTC.

The V and J genes are TRBV7-6 and TRBJ2-1; 9 positions match TRBD2. The germline gives CDR1 SGHVS, CDR2 FNYEAQ. Trimming removed 5 bases from V and 2 bases from J; junction bases left unmatched: 4. The CDR3 runs 15 residues. CDR3 nucleotide sequence: TGTGCCAGCAGCAAGACTAGCGGCGCCTACAATGAGCAGTTCTTC. Its translation: CASSKTSGAYNEQFF.

The chain employs TRBV7-8 and TRBJ2-7; D is unresolved. This CDR3 comprises 14 residues. From germline, CDR1 is SGHVS and CDR2 FQNEAQ. The V gene lost 6 bases and the J gene lost 2 bases, with 14 bases spanning the gap. Here the CDR3 DNA reads TGTGCCAGCAGACAACCGGGTTCCCCCTACGAGCAGTACTTC. It specifies CASRQPGSPYEQYF.

This clonotype was counted between two and nine times. The gene calls are TRBV11-2 and TRBJ1-6, with 8 bases aligning to TRBD1. Per the germline V gene, CDR1 is SGHAT and CDR2 is FQNNGV. The CDR3 length is 16 residues. After removal of 4 bases from V and 6 bases from J, the junction contained 8 bases not matched to a gene. The CDR3 spells CASSSAGQALNSPLHF. DNA for the CDR3: TGTGCCAGCAGCTCTGCGGGACAGGCCCTTAATTCACCCCTCCACTTT.

This chain links TRBV6-5 with TRBJ2-1; TRBD2 is a possible D gene (6 bases). V gave up 2 bases and J gave up 6 bases, with 17 bases separating them. The CDR3 length is 16 residues. In germline, CDR1 is MNHEY, CDR2 SVGAGI. In DNA, the CDR3 is TGTGCCAGCAGTTACGCCGGGGCGGGACCCCGCAATGAGCAGTTCTTC. It yields the protein CASSYAGAGPRNEQFF.

This clonotype has a handful of counts. The rearrangement links TRBV4-3 to TRBJ2-1; D is unclear. CDR1 LGHNA and CDR2 YSLEER come from the germline V gene. The ends were cut back, 3 bases at V and 4 bases at J, with 13 bases in the middle. The CDR3 loop spans 15 amino acids. This CDR3 is CASSHDGRYYNEQFF. The CDR3 DNA reads TGCGCCAGCAGCCATGATGGGCGGTATTACAATGAGCAGTTCTTC.

This clonotype was recorded a few times. The rearrangement links TRBV29-1 to TRBJ2-2; 7 positions agree with TRBD2. This CDR3 region has 13 residues. The V segment lost 7 bases and the J segment 5 bases; nucleotides outside the gene matches: 7. The germline CDR1 and CDR2 sequences are SQVTM and ANQGSEA. The CDR3 reads CSAERGGTGELFF. The CDR3 DNA sequence: TGCAGCGCCGAGCGGGGCGGAACCGGGGAGCTGTTTTTT.

This clonotype was seen ten or more times. This chain links TRBV6-4 with TRBJ2-1, with TRBD1 matching 10 bases. Germline V gives CDR1 MRHNA, CDR2 SNTAGT. V gave up 6 bases and J gave up 10 bases; unmatched junction bases: 6. The CDR3 is made up of 13 amino acids. This chain's CDR3 is CASRGTGAPEQFF. DNA of the CDR3: TGTGCCAGCAGAGGGACAGGGGCCCCCGAGCAGTTCTTC.

CDR3 bases: TGTGCCAGCAGTGACGGCAGGGGGATTCCACCCCTCCACTTT. Its protein is CASSDGRGIPPLHF. The chain has TRBV6-1 and TRBJ1-6; 7 nucleotides line up with TRBD1. V trimming: 3 bases; J trimming: 11 bases; junction bases outside the gene matches: 7. Looked up from germline, CDR1 is MNHNS and CDR2 is SASEGT. This CDR3 comprises 14 residues.